This TCR beta chain comes out of a study of blood T cells in healthy people across ages. Whole-study results and caveats: Age brought a roughly linear fall in TCR beta diversity measured per million T cells. PBMCs left unsorted prevented a conclusive naive versus antigen-experienced comparison.

This clonotype was counted only a few times. Its target is not known. Next came a second PCR, run for about 7 to 12 cycles, which used a sample-barcoded 5' primer along with a J-beta primer mix. No fewer than 3 million CDR3-containing paired-end reads came from each sample. Each CDR3 protein gets one entry after TCRdb re-called the 5' RACE reads with MiXCR. The data contain 1.5 million to 1.8 million distinct CDR3 sequences, 42% of them singletons. What was sequenced was blood. The TCR comes from a woman under 30 in good health.

The CDR3 loop reads CAWNREYTEAFF. In DNA form, the CDR3 reads TGTGCCTGGAATAGAGAGTATACTGAAGCTTTCTTT. V gene TRBV30 combines with J gene TRBJ1-1; D is uncertain. This CDR3 contains 12 residues. The V end was cut by 4 bases, the J end by 5 bases, with 11 bases between. Per germline, CDR1 GTSNPN and CDR2 SVGIG (reference sequence).